This TCR beta chain comes out of a study of blood T cell repertoires in COVID-19. Germline V lookup: CDR1 KGHSH, CDR2 LQKENI. The CDR3 length is 14 residues. Germline trimming cut 3 bases from V and 6 bases from J; bases unmatched to any gene: 4. Participant-reported clinical history was the basis for cohort assignment. Libraries were prepared by immunoSEQ multiplex PCR; TCRdb keeps only in-frame clonotypes and omits some of them. The repertoire has a few hundred thousand clones, 92% of them found once; the top ten carry 18%. Sequenced input: PBMCs or T cells enriched from blood (not recorded which). This receptor was identified in a woman aged 25 to 39 who had recovered from COVID-19. The chain employs TRBV18 and TRBJ1-5; 8 bases fit TRBD1. CDR3 region: CASSPPGGGQPQHF. The CDR3 nucleotides are TGTGCCAGCTCACCCCCAGGGGGCGGTCAGCCCCAGCATTTT.